This T cell receptor beta chain was observed in a study of post-analysis software for immune sequencing data. Study results and limitations: Roughly 5 TRBV segments were significantly more frequent in patients than in controls. TRBV5-6, TRBV5-1 and TRBV20-1 were among these segments. In multiple sclerosis, normalized Chao1 diversity was significantly below that of controls.

This CDR3 spans 12 amino acids. From germline, CDR1 is SGHVS and CDR2 FQNEAQ. The ends were cut back, 5 bases at V and 3 bases at J, with 7 bases in the middle. The table lists this clonotype with many counts. Its antigen is not identified. TCR beta cDNA libraries had unique molecular identifiers. TCRdb passed the PCR reads through MiXCR, listing each CDR3 protein once. The sample records approximately 260,000 distinct CDR3 sequences, roughly a third being singletons. This clonotype was sampled from a girl aged 10 to 17 with multiple sclerosis. The sample was blood. The chain couples TRBV7-8 to TRBJ1-2, with D uncertain. CDR3 sequence reads: CASSPHDYGYTF. In DNA, the CDR3 is TGTGCCAGCAGCCCGCACGACTATGGCTACACCTTC.